The 28 T cell receptor beta chains in this list originate from one sample, sequenced in a study of T cells in Graves' hyperthyroidism and ophthalmopathy. The source material, RNA transcripts, was used to amplify TCR beta CDR3 regions. The study used the HTBI primer set for a first-round RT-PCR of the TCR CDR3. TCRdb used MiXCR to reprocess the multiplex PCR reads, holding one entry per CDR3 protein. The sample lists 300,000 to 400,000 distinct CDR3 sequences, more than 11% occurring once. The sequencing input was blood. Receptor source: a woman between 25 and 40 years old with Graves' hyperthyroidism.

This clonotype was detected a few times. The chain carries TRBV24-1 and TRBJ2-1; D might be TRBD1 (6 bases). Trimming took 1 base from V and 9 from J, leaving 15 bases between them. This CDR3 has 15 residues. From germline, CDR1 is KGHDR and CDR2 SFDVKD. The CDR3 reads CATSDFRIPGAEQFF. CDR3 coding DNA: TGTGCCACCAGTGATTTTCGAATACCAGGGGCTGAGCAGTTCTTC.

About this clonotype itself: It may be a read error: a sequence one base away is much more abundant. The genes are TRBV10-3 and TRBJ2-5; 8 positions agree with TRBD2. CDR1 is ENHRY, CDR2 SYGVKD, per germline. CDR3 length: 14 residues. CDR3 DNA sequence: TGTGTCATCAGTGACGGTCTAGCGGGAGAGACCCAGTACTTC. This translates into CVISDGLAGETQYF.

This clonotype was seen many times. This chain uses TRBV20-1 with TRBJ1-6; 7 bases match TRBD1. Germline V CDR1 and CDR2: DFQATT, SNEGSKA (reference sequence). With 0 bases clipped from V and 10 bases from J, the junction kept 12 bases outside the gene matches. The CDR3 contains 16 residues. In DNA, the CDR3 is TGCAGTGCTAGAGATCCGGGCACAGGGGCAGGATCACCCCTCCACTTT. Protein product: CSARDPGTGAGSPLHF.

The rearrangement links TRBV30 to TRBJ1-3; the D is unclear. Germline loops: CDR1 GTSNPN, CDR2 SVGIG (reference sequence). Trimming took 4 bases from V and 7 from J, leaving 14 bases between them. The CDR3 totals 13 residues. The CDR3 sequence is CAWIRAPRNTIYF. The CDR3 DNA reads TGTGCCTGGATCCGGGCCCCGAGGAACACCATATATTTT.

This clonotype occurred a few times. J is TRBJ1-1 and V is TRBV9; D unclear. V lost 3 bases to trimming and J lost 0 bases, with 9 bases between them. Germline V gene lookup returns CDR1 SGDLS and CDR2 YYNGEE. This CDR3 is built from 14 residues. CDR3 nucleotides: TGTGCCAGCAGCGAGACTGGTATGAACACTGAAGCTTTCTTT. Protein sequence: CASSETGMNTEAFF.

This clonotype showed up many times. This chain connects TRBV12-3 or TRBV12-4 to TRBJ2-4; 10 bases are shared with TRBD1. J was trimmed by 1 base and V by 6 bases; bases with no gene match: 15. CDR3 length: 19 residues. The CDR3 nucleotides are TGTGCCAGCAGCCCGCCCTGGGACAGGGGACGGGGGGCCAAAAACATTCAGTACTTC. Translating it yields CASSPPWDRGRGAKNIQYF.

This chain uses TRBV10-3 with TRBJ2-1, with 10 bases lining up with TRBD1. Germline-derived CDR1 and CDR2 are ENHRY and SYGVKD. V lost 5 bases to trimming and J lost 2 bases; unmatched junction nucleotides: 3. The CDR3 totals 15 residues. The CDR3 sequence is CAISSGQGTYNEQFF. The CDR3 DNA reads TGTGCCATCAGTTCGGGACAGGGGACCTACAATGAGCAGTTCTTC.

This clonotype was recorded at least ten times. This chain uses TRBV28 with TRBJ1-5; no reliable D call. Trimming left V 4 bases short and J 1 base short, with 14 bases between. Germline lookup yields CDR1 MDHEN and CDR2 SYDVKM. The CDR3 is 16 residues long. The CDR3 DNA reads as TGTGCCAGCAGTTCGGGAGCCCGATGGAGCAATCAGCCCCAGCATTTT. Protein product: CASSSGARWSNQPQHF. Using reference TRBV28 and TRBJ1-5 for the parts outside the CDR3, the full variable domain is DVKVTQSSRYLVKRTGEKVFLECVQDMDHENMFWYRQDPGLGLRLIYFSYDVKMKEKGDIPEGYSVSREKKERFSLILESASTNQTSMYLCASSSGARWSNQPQHFGDGTRLSIL.

This clonotype occurred many times. The J gene is TRBJ1-5, the V gene TRBV6-2 or TRBV6-3; 10 bases fit TRBD1. This CDR3 region has 19 residues. Germline-derived CDR1 and CDR2 are MNHEY and SVGEGT. V lost 2 bases to trimming and J lost 0 bases; unmatched junction nucleotides: 10. In DNA form, the CDR3 reads TGTGCCAGCAGTTACGAAACCGGGACAGGGGTTTCTAGCAATCAGCCCCAGCATTTT. Residues: CASSYETGTGVSSNQPQHF.

The chain is built from TRBV5-1 and TRBJ2-3, with 11 bases aligning to TRBD2. Trimming removed 4 bases from V and 6 bases from J; junction bases left unmatched: 10. Germline V lookup: CDR1 SGHRS, CDR2 YFSETQ. This CDR3 contains 16 residues. CDR3 sequence: CASSTGTSGFWDTQYF. CDR3 nucleotides: TGCGCCAGCAGCACCGGGACTAGCGGCTTCTGGGATACGCAGTATTTT. Drawing the rest from reference TRBV5-1 and TRBJ2-3, the complete variable domain is KAGVTQTPRYLIKTRGQQVTLSCSPISGHRSVSWYQQTPGQGLQFLFEYFSETQRNKGNFPGRFSGRQFSNSRSEMNVSTLELGDSALYLCASSTGTSGFWDTQYFGPGTRLTVL.

This clonotype was observed a handful of times. J is TRBJ2-7 and V is TRBV11-2, with D possibly being TRBD1 (6 bases). The CDR3 spans 15 residues. CDR1 and CDR2 from the germline V gene are SGHAT and FQNNGV. Trimming removed 1 base from V and 2 bases from J, with 12 bases in between. CDR3 nucleotide sequence: TGTGCCAGCAGCTTAGGGCAGGGGTCCCCCTACGAGCAGTACTTC. As protein: CASSLGQGSPYEQYF. Full variable domain (outside the CDR3, taken from reference TRBV11-2 and TRBJ2-7): EAGVAQSPRYKIIEKRQSVAFWCNPISGHATLYWYQQILGQGPKLLIQFQNNGVVDDSQLPKDRFSAERLKGVDSTLKIQPAKLEDSAVYLCASSLGQGSPYEQYFGPGTRLTVT.

This clonotype was observed a few times. J is TRBJ1-3 and V is TRBV30; D unclear. V dropped 2 bases and J dropped 3 bases, with 8 bases sitting between them. The CDR3 length is 13 residues. Germline V gene data show CDR1 as GTSNPN and CDR2 as SVGIG (reference sequence). The CDR3 DNA reads TGTGCCTGGAGTCACGCGGGTGGAAACACCATATATTTT. It translates to CAWSHAGGNTIYF.

This clonotype was counted a single time. V and J are TRBV28 and TRBJ2-4; 11 bases are a match to TRBD2. Germline V gene lookup returns CDR1 MDHEN and CDR2 SYDVKM. With 5 bases clipped from V and 4 bases from J, the junction kept 7 bases outside the gene matches. CDR3 length: 16 amino acids. CDR3 nucleotide sequence: TGTGCCAGCAGTCCAGTCCTAGCGGGGGGAAAAAACATTCAGTACTTC. Amino acid sequence: CASSPVLAGGKNIQYF.

A few counts support this clonotype. The rearrangement uses TRBV12-3 or TRBV12-4 and TRBJ2-3; no clear D gene. CDR3 length: 16 residues. Trimming removed 6 bases from V and 0 bases from J, with 16 bases in between. CDR3 region: CASSARQSSSTDTQYF. Written as DNA, the CDR3 is TGTGCCAGCAGCGCCAGACAATCATCTAGCACAGATACGCAGTATTTT.

The gene calls are TRBV11-3 and TRBJ2-2; D is possibly TRBD1 or TRBD2 (5 bases each). Trimming pared 2 bases from V and 3 bases from J, leaving 19 bases between. There are 18 residues in the CDR3. CDR1 and CDR2 (germline): SGHNT, YENEEA. The CDR3 is CASSLSFFSEGHTGELFF. The CDR3 DNA sequence: TGTGCCAGCAGCTTAAGTTTTTTTTCAGAGGGGCACACCGGGGAGCTGTTTTTT.

A few counts support this clonotype. The chain couples TRBV20-1 to TRBJ2-7; 9 nucleotides agree with TRBD1. The V gene end was trimmed by 0 bases and the J gene end by 4 bases; junction bases not matched to a gene: 10. The CDR3 has 16 amino acids. The germline CDR1 and CDR2 sequences are DFQATT and SNEGSKA (reference sequence). The CDR3 region has the DNA TGCAGTGCTAGAGAAGAAGGTACAGGGGGCTTATACGAGCAGTACTTC. It encodes CSAREEGTGGLYEQYF.

This clonotype has ten or more counts. The V and J genes are TRBV6-2 or TRBV6-3 and TRBJ2-1, with unresolved D. V was pared by 2 bases and J by 6 bases, with 17 bases between. The germline V gene encodes CDR1 MNHEY and CDR2 SVGEGT. This CDR3 region has 16 residues. For the CDR3, the DNA is TGTGCCAGCAGTTACCTTTCAGACCCGGTCCCCAATGAGCAGTTCTTC. Amino acids: CASSYLSDPVPNEQFF.

Ten or more counts support this clonotype. J is TRBJ1-1 and V is TRBV7-8; 9 bases align to TRBD1. CDR3 size: 15 residues. CDR1 is SGHVS and CDR2 is FQNEAQ in the germline V gene. V dropped 5 bases and J dropped 10; count of bases not matched to a gene: 14. The CDR3 loop reads CASSHTWGQGGLAFF. CDR3 coding DNA: TGTGCCAGCAGCCACACATGGGGACAGGGCGGGTTAGCTTTCTTT.

This clonotype was observed at least ten times. This chain connects TRBV6-6 to TRBJ1-1, with D unclear. Germline values: CDR1 MNHNY, CDR2 SVGAGI (reference sequence). V was shortened by 2 bases and J by 0 bases, with 4 bases between the two germline ends. This CDR3 region has 13 residues. The CDR3 sequence is CASSYEVNTEAFF. The CDR3 coding sequence is TGTGCCAGCAGTTACGAAGTGAACACTGAAGCTTTCTTT.

The J gene is TRBJ2-1, the V gene TRBV18, with D uncertain. The CDR3 spans 13 residues. The germline V and J ends were trimmed by 2 bases and 8 bases, with 10 bases remaining between them. Germline loops: CDR1 KGHSH, CDR2 LQKENI. The CDR3 nucleotides read TGTGCCAGCTCACCAGGGATGCACGATGAGCAGTTCTTC. Protein sequence: CASSPGMHDEQFF.

The chain joins TRBV6-1 to TRBJ2-2; 7 nucleotides match TRBD1. This CDR3 has 15 amino acids. CDR1 and CDR2 (germline): MNHNS, SASEGT. Germline trimming cut 7 bases from V and 4 bases from J; bases unmatched to any gene: 9. This CDR3 reads CASISRTGSTGELFF. CDR3 nucleotides: TGTGCCAGCATAAGCCGGACAGGTAGCACCGGGGAGCTGTTTTTT.

This chain links TRBV20-1 with TRBJ1-2, with D possibly TRBD1 on 6 matching bases. The germline V gene has CDR1 DFQATT and CDR2 SNEGSKA (reference sequence). V was pared by 1 base and J by 7 bases, with 13 bases between. The CDR3 has 13 residues. This CDR3 reads CSARVVGDTGYTF. CDR3 DNA: TGCAGTGCTAGAGTGGTTGGGGACACTGGCTACACCTTC.

This clonotype has ten or more counts. The chain joins TRBV3-1 to TRBJ1-6; 8 positions match TRBD1. CDR3 length equals 17 residues. The ends lost 6 bases at V and 1 base at J; junction bases unmatched: 8. CDR1 and CDR2 from the germline V gene are LGHDT and YNNKEL (reference sequence). CDR3 residues: CASSRDRQVSYNSPLHF. For the CDR3, the DNA is TGTGCCAGCAGTCGGGACAGGCAGGTTTCCTATAATTCACCCCTCCACTTT.

The V and J genes are TRBV6-1 and TRBJ2-1, with D maybe TRBD1 (6 bases). Germline V gene data show CDR1 as MNHNS and CDR2 as SASEGT. This CDR3 has 15 amino acids. The V and J ends lost 7 bases and 0 bases respectively, with 13 bases between them. The CDR3: CASTSLGGSYNEQFF. In nucleotides, the CDR3 is TGTGCCAGCACTAGCCTAGGGGGCTCCTACAATGAGCAGTTCTTC.

This clonotype was counted ten times or more. The V call is TRBV7-2, the J call TRBJ1-5, with no clear D. The V gene lost 6 bases and the J gene lost 3 bases, with 6 bases spanning the gap. CDR1 SGHTA and CDR2 FQGNSA come from the germline V gene. There are 12 residues in the CDR3. DNA for the CDR3: TGTGCCAGCAGTCCCAACAATCAGCCCCAGCATTTT. As protein: CASSPNNQPQHF.

This clonotype was observed a handful of times. The chain recombines TRBV2 with TRBJ2-3; D may be TRBD1 (5 bases). Germline loops: CDR1 SNHLY, CDR2 FYNNEI. This CDR3 spans 15 amino acids. Trimming took off 2 bases at V and 6 bases at J, with 15 bases between the two ends. CDR3 sequence (DNA): TGTGCCAGCAGTGAATGGCCTACCTCAGGGGATACGCAGTATTTT. Protein: CASSEWPTSGDTQYF.

This clonotype showed up just a few times. Mismatch with germline at one junction end may stem from a read error. The chain combines TRBV28 with TRBJ1-2; D ambiguous. The CDR3 is 13 residues long. CDR1 MDHEN and CDR2 SYDVKM come from the germline V gene. This CDR3 is CASSSEDAYGHTF. In DNA form, the CDR3 reads TGTGCCAGCAGTTCGGAGGACGCATATGGCCACACCTTC.

In this sample, this clonotype turned up a few times. The V call is TRBV11-2, the J call TRBJ2-6; no clear D. From germline, CDR1 is SGHAT and CDR2 FQNNGV. The CDR3 consists of 20 residues. Trimming shortened V by 6 bases and J by 0 bases, and 24 bases separated the two germline ends. The CDR3 DNA reads TGTGCCAGCAGACCCCGGGCACTCTCTAATGTCGACTCTGGGGCCAACGTCCTGACTTTC. Translated: CASRPRALSNVDSGANVLTF.